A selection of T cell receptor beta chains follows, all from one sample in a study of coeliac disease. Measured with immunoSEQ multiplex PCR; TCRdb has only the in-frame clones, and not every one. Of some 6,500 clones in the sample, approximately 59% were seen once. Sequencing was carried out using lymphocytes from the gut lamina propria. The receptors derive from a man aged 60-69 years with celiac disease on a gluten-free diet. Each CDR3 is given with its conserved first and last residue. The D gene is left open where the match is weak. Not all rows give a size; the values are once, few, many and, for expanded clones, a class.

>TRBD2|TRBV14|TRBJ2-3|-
CASSRLAGTNTDTQYF
TGTGCCAGCAGCCGACTAGCGGGGACGAACACAGATACGCAGTATTTT
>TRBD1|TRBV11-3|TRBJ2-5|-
CASSRRGTGARETQYF
TGTGCCAGCAGTCGTCGGGGTACAGGGGCGAGGGAGACCCAGTACTTC
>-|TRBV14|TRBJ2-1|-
CASSPPGPPAGEQFF
TGTGCCAGCAGCCCCCCGGGCCCCCCGGCGGGTGAGCAGTTCTTC
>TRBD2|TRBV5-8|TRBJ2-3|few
CASRTRLAGGDTQYF
TGTGCCAGCAGAACCCGACTAGCGGGGGGGGATACGCAGTATTTT
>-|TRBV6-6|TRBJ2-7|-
CASSHGGSSYEQYF
TGTGCCAGCAGTCACGGCGGCAGCTCCTACGAGCAGTACTTC
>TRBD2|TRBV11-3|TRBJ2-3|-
CASSLVPGGTDTQYF
TGTGCCAGCAGCTTAGTTCCCGGGGGGACAGATACGCAGTATTTT
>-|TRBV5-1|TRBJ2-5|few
CASSLVAVQETQYF
TGCGCCAGCAGCTTGGTCGCGGTTCAAGAGACCCAGTACTTC
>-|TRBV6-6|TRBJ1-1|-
CASSQDSLNTEAFF
TGTGCCAGCAGCCAGGACAGTCTAAACACTGAAGCTTTCTTT
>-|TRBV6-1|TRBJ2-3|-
CASSETIGGPDTQYF
TGTGCCAGCAGTGAAACGATTGGAGGCCCAGATACGCAGTATTTT
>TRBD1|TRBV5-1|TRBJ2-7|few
CASSRTGGLVEQYF
TGCGCCAGCAGCCGGACAGGGGGCTTAGTCGAGCAGTACTTC
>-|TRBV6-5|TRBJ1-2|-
CASSVAGSNYGYTF
TGTGCCAGCAGTGTCGCGGGCAGCAACTATGGCTACACCTTC
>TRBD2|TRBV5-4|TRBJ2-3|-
CASSLGSGAGTDTQYF
TGTGCCAGCAGCTTGGGGAGCGGGGCCGGCACAGATACGCAGTATTTT
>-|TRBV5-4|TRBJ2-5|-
CASSLWGGPQETQYF
TGTGCCAGCAGCTTGTGGGGGGGGCCCCAAGAGACCCAGTACTTC
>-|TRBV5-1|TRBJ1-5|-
CASSAGGLMSGQPQHF
TGCGCCAGCAGCGCCGGAGGGCTCATGTCGGGTCAGCCCCAGCATTTT